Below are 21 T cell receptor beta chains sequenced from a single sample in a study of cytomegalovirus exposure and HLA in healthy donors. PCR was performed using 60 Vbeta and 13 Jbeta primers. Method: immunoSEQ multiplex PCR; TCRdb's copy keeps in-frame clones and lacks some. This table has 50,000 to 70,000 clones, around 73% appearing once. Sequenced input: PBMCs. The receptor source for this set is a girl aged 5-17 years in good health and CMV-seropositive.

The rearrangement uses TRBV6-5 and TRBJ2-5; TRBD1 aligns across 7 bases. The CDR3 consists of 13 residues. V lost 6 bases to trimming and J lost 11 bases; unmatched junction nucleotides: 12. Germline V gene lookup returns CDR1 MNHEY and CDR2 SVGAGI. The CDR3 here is CASRSGQTRRQYF. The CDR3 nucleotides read TGTGCCAGCAGATCGGGACAGACCCGTCGGCAGTACTTC.

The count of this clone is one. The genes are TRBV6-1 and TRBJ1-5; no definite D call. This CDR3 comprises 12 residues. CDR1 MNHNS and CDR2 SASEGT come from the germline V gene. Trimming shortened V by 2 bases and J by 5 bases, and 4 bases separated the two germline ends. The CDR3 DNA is TGTGCCAGCAGTGAACGCGATCAGCCCCAGCATTTT. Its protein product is CASSERDQPQHF.

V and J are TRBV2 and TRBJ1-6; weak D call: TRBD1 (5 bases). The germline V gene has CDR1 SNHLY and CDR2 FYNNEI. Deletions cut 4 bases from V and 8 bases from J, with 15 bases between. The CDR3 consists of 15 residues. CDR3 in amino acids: CASSVGPGRDSPLHF. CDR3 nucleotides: TGTGCCAGCAGTGTGGGGCCAGGGAGGGATTCACCCCTCCACTTT. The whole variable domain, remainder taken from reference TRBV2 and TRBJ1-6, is EPEVTQTPSHQVTQMGQEVILRCVPISNHLYFYWYRQILGQKVEFLVSFYNNEISEKSEIFDDQFSVERPDGSNFTLKIRSTKLEDSAMYFCASSVGPGRDSPLHFGNGTRLTVT.

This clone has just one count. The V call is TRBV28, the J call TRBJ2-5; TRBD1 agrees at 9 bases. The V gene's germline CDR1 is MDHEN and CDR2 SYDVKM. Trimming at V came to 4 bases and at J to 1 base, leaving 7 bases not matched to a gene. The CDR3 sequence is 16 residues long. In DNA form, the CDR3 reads TGTGCCAGCAGTTCCCTCTCGGGACAGGGCCAAGAGACCCAGTACTTC. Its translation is CASSSLSGQGQETQYF.

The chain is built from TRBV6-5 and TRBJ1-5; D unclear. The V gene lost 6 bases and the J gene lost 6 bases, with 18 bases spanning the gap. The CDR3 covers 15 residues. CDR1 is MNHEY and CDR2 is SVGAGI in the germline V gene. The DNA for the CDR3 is TGTGCCAGCAGCCCCCCAGGCCAGGAAGGTCAGCCCCAGCATTTT. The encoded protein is CASSPPGQEGQPQHF.

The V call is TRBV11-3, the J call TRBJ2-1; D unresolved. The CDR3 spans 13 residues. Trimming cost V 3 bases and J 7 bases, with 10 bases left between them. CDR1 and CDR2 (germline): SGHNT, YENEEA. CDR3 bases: TGTGCCAGCAGCTTCAACCCCGGGAATGAGCAGTTCTTC. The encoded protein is CASSFNPGNEQFF.

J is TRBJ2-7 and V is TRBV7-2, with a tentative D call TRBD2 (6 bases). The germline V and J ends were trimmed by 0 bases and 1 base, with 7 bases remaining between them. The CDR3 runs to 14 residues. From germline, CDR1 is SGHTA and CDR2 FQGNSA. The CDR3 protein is CASSLATRSYEQYF. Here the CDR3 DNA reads TGTGCCAGCAGCTTAGCGACTAGATCCTACGAGCAGTACTTC.

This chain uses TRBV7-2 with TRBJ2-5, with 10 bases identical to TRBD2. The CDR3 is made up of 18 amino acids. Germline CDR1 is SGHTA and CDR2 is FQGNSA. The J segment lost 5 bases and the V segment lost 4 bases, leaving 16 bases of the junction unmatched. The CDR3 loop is CASSYSGGLNGRRETQYF. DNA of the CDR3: TGTGCCAGCAGCTATAGCGGGGGGTTAAATGGGAGGCGCGAGACCCAGTACTTC.

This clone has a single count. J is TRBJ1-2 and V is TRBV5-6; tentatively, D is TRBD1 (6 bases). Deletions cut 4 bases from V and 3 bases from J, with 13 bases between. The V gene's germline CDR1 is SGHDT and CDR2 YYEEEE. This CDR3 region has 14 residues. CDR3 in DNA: TGTGCCAGCAGCAGTTTAGACAGGTACTATGGCTACACCTTC. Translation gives CASSSLDRYYGYTF.

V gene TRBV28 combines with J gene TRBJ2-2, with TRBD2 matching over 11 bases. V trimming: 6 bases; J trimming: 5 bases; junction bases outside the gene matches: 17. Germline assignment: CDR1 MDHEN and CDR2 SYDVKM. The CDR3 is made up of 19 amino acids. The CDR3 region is CASSPDRLIAGGTTGELFF. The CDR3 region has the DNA TGTGCCAGCAGCCCCGACCGACTGATAGCGGGAGGGACAACCGGGGAGCTGTTTTTT.

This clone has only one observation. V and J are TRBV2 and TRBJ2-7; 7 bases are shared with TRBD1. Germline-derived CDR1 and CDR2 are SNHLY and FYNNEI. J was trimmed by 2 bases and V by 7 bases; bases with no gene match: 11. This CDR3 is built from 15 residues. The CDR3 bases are TGTGCCAGCAAGCTAGGGACAGACAGAACCTACGAGCAGTACTTC. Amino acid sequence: CASKLGTDRTYEQYF.

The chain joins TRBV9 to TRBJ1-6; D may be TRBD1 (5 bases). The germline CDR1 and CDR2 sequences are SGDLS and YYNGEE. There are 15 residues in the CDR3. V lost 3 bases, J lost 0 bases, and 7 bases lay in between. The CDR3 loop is CASSADSSYNSPLHF. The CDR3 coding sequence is TGTGCCAGCAGCGCCGACAGCTCCTATAATTCACCCCTCCACTTT.

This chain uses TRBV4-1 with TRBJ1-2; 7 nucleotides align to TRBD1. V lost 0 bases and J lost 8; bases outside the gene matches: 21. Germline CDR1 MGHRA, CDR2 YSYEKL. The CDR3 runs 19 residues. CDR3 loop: CASSQERVPGTANAGGYTF. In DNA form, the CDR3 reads TGCGCCAGCAGCCAAGAACGGGTTCCGGGGACAGCTAACGCTGGAGGCTACACCTTC.

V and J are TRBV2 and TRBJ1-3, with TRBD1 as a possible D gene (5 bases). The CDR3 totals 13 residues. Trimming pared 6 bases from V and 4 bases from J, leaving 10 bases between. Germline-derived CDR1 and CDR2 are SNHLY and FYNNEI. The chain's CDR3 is CASSRQSGNTIYF. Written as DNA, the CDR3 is TGTGCCAGCAGCAGACAGTCCGGAAACACCATATATTTT.

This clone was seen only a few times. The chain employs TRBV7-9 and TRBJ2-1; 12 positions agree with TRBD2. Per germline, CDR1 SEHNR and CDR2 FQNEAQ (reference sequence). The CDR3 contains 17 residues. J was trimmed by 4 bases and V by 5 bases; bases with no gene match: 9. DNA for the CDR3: TGTGCCAGCAGCCCCCTCGGAGGGACTAGCGGGTACAATGAGCAGTTCTTC. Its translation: CASSPLGGTSGYNEQFF.

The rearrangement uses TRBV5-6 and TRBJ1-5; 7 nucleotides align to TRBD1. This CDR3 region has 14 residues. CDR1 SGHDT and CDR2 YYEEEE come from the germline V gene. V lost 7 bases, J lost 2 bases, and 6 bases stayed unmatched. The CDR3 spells CASALGQGNQPQHF. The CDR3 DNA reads TGTGCCAGCGCCCTCGGACAGGGCAATCAGCCCCAGCATTTT.

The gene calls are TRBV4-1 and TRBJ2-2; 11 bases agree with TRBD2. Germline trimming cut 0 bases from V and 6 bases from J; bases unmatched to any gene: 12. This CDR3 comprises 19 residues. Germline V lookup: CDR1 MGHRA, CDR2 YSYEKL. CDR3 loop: CASSQEKLLSGGAPGELFF. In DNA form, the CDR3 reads TGCGCCAGCAGCCAAGAAAAGCTTCTTAGCGGGGGGGCCCCCGGGGAGCTGTTTTTT.

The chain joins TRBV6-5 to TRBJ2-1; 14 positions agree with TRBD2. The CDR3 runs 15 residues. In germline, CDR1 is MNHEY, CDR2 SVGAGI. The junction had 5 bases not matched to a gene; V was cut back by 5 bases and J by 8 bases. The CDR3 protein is CASSRPGLAGDEQFF. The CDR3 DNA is TGTGCCAGCAGTAGACCGGGACTAGCGGGAGATGAGCAGTTCTTC.

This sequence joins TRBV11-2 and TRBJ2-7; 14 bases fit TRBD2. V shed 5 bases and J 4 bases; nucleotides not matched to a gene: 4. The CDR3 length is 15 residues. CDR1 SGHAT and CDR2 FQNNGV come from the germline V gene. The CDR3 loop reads CASSGRTSGRYEQYF. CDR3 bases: TGTGCCAGCAGCGGACGGACTAGCGGGAGGTACGAGCAGTACTTC.

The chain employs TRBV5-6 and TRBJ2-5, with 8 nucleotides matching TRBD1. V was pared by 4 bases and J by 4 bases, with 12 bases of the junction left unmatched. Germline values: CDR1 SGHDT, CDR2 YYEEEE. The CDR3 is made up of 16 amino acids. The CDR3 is CASSVGQGPGGETQYF. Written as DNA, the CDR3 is TGTGCCAGCAGCGTAGGACAGGGCCCCGGGGGAGAGACCCAGTACTTC.

The CDR3 bases are TGTGCCAGCAGCTCTTCGGGGGCCAACGTCCTGACTTTC. Its translation is CASSSSGANVLTF. The genes are TRBV7-2 and TRBJ2-6, with no clear D. Germline CDR1 and CDR2: SGHTA and FQGNSA. The V and J ends lost 4 bases and 4 bases respectively, with 5 bases between them. This CDR3 spans 13 amino acids.